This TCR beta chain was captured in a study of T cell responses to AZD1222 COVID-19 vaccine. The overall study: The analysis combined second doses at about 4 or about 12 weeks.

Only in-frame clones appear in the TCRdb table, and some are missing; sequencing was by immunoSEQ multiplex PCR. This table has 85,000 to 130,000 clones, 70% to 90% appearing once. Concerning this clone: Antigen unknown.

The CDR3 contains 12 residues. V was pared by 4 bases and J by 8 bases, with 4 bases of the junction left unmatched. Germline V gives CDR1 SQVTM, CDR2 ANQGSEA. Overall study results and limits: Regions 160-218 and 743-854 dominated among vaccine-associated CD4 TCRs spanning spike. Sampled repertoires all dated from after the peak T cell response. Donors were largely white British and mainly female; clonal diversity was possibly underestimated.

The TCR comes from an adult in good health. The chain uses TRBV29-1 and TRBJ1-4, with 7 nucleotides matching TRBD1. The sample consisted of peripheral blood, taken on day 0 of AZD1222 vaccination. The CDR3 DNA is TGCAGCGTTGGACAGGGAACCGAAAAACTGTTTTTT. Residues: CSVGQGTEKLFF.